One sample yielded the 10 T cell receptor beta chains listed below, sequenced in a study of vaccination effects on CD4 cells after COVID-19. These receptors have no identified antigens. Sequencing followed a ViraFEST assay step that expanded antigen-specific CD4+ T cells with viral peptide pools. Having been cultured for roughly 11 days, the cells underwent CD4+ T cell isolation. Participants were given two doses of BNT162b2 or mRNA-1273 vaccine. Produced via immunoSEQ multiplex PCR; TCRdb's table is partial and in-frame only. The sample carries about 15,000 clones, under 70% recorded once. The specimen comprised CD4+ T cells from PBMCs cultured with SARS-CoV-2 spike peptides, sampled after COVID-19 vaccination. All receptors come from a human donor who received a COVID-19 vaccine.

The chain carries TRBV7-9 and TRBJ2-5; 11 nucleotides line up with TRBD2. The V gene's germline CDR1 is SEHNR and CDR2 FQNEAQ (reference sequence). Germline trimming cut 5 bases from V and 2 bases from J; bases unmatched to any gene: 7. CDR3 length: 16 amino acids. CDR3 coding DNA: TGTGCCAGCAGCGGAACTAGCGGGAGTAAGCAAGAGACCCAGTACTTC. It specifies CASSGTSGSKQETQYF.

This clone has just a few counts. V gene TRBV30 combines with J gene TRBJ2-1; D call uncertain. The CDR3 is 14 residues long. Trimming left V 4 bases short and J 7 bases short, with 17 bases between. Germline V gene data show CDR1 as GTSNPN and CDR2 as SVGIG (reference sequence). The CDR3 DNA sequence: TGTGCCTGGACTCCTTTACAATGGGGTAATGAGCAGTTCTTC. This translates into CAWTPLQWGNEQFF. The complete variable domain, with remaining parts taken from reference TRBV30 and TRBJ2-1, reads SQTIHQWPATLVQPVGSPLSLECTVEGTSNPNLYWYRQAAGRGLQLLFYSVGIGQISSEVPQNLSASRPQDRQFILSSKKLLLSDSGFYLCAWTPLQWGNEQFFGPGTRLTVL.

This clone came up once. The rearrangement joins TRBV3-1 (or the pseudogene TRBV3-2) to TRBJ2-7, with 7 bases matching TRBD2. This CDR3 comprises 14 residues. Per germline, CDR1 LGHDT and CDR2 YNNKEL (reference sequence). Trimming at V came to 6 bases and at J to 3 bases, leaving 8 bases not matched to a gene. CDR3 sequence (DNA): TGTGCCAGCAGTTCTAGCGGCGGGTTCTACGAGCAGTACTTC. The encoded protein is CASSSSGGFYEQYF.

The CDR3 DNA follows: TGTGCCAGCAGCTTGGGTATAGGGACACTAGAAAAACTGTTTTTT. As protein: CASSLGIGTLEKLFF. V is TRBV5-4 and J is TRBJ1-4; tentative D call: TRBD1 (6 bases). The ends were cut back, 0 bases at V and 8 bases at J, with 14 bases in the middle. Germline-derived CDR1 and CDR2 are SGHNT and YYREEE (reference sequence). This CDR3 contains 15 residues.

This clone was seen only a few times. Written as DNA, the CDR3 is TGTGCCAGCAGCTTGGTGGGGGAAAGGGATTCACCCCTCCACTTT. Encoded protein: CASSLVGERDSPLHF. This chain uses TRBV5-4 with TRBJ1-6; TRBD1 is a possible D gene (5 bases). The CDR3 runs 15 residues. The germline CDR1 and CDR2 sequences are SGHNT and YYREEE (reference sequence). Trimming left V 0 bases short and J 8 bases short, with 12 bases between. Based on the CDR3 plus reference TRBV5-4 and TRBJ1-6, the full variable domain is ETGVTQSPTHLIKTRGQQVTLRCSSQSGHNTVSWYQQALGQGPQFIFQYYREEENGRGNFPPRFSGLQFPNYSSELNVNALELDDSALYLCASSLVGERDSPLHFGNGTRLTVT.

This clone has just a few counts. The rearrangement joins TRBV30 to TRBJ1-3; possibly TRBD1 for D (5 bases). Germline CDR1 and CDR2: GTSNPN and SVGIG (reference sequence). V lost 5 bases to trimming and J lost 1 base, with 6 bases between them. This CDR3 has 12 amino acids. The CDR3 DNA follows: TGTGCCTGGGGGGCTTCTGGAAACACCATATATTTT. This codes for CAWGASGNTIYF.

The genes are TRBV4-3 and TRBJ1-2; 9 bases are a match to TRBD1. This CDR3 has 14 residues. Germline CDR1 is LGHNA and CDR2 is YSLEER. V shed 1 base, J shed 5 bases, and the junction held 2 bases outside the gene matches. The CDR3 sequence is CASSQAGQGYGYTF. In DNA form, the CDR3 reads TGCGCCAGCAGCCAAGCGGGACAGGGATATGGCTACACCTTC.

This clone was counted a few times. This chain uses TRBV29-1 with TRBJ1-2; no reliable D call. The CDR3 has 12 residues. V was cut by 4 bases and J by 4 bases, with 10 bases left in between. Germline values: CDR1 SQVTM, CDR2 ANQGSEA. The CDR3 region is CSVVLGSYGYTF. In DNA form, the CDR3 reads TGCAGCGTTGTGCTGGGAAGCTATGGCTACACCTTC.

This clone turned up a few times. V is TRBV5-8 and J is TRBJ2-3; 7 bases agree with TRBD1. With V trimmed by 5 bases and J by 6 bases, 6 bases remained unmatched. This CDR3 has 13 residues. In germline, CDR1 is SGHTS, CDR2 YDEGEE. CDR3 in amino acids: CASRTTGTDTQYF. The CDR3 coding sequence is TGTGCCAGCAGAACGACAGGGACCGATACGCAGTATTTT. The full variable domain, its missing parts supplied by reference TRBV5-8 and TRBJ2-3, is EAGVTQSPTHLIKTRGQQATLRCSPISGHTSVYWYQQALGLGLQFLLWYDEGEERNRGNFPPRFSGRQFPNYSSELNVNALELEDSALYLCASRTTGTDTQYFGPGTRLTVL.

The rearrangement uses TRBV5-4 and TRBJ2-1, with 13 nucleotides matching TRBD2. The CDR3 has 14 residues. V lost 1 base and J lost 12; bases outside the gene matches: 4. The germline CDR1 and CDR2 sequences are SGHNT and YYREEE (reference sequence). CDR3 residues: CASSLRLAGGGQFF. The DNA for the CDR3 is TGTGCCAGCAGCTTGCGACTAGCGGGGGGAGGGCAGTTCTTC.